What follows are 11 T cell receptor beta chains derived from one specimen sequenced in a study of T cells in Graves' hyperthyroidism and ophthalmopathy. RNA transcripts provided the source from which TCR beta CDR3 regions were amplified. A set of HTBI primers served as the primers for a first-round RT-PCR of the TCR CDR3. Using its own MiXCR run on the multiplex PCR reads, TCRdb lists one record per CDR3 protein. This sample has hundreds of thousands of distinct CDR3 sequences, with roughly 16% found just once. Sequencing used blood. The receptors stem from a woman aged 30 to 39 with Graves' hyperthyroidism.

The chain links TRBV20-1 to TRBJ2-1; 9 nucleotides line up with TRBD2. Germline loops: CDR1 DFQATT, CDR2 SNEGSKA (reference sequence). Trimming took 2 bases from V and 9 from J; bases not matched to a gene: 8. The CDR3 contains 14 residues. The CDR3 bases are TGCAGTGCTAGAACGGGACTAGCTGGGAGTGAGCAGTTCTTC. This codes for CSARTGLAGSEQFF.

The chain combines TRBV9 with TRBJ2-2, with D tentatively TRBD1 (5 bases). CDR3 length: 16 amino acids. The germline gives CDR1 SGDLS, CDR2 YYNGEE. V lost 0 bases to trimming and J lost 0 bases, with 9 bases between them. As DNA, the CDR3 is TGTGCCAGCAGCGTAGAAGGACAAGCGAACACCGGGGAGCTGTTTTTT. It yields the protein CASSVEGQANTGELFF.

This chain joins TRBV19 and TRBJ2-3; the D is unclear. Trimming removed 3 bases at V and 0 bases at J, with 7 bases between. Looked up from germline, CDR1 is LNHDA and CDR2 is SQIVND (reference sequence). The length of the CDR3 is 14 residues. The DNA for the CDR3 is TGTGCCAGTAGTATTTCCCATAGCACAGATACGCAGTATTTT. It is translated as CASSISHSTDTQYF.

This clonotype was observed at least ten times. V usage is TRBV28 and J usage is TRBJ2-1, with 7 bases identical to TRBD2. The J segment lost 0 bases and the V segment lost 6 bases, leaving 5 bases of the junction unmatched. Germline V gene data show CDR1 as MDHEN and CDR2 as SYDVKM. This CDR3 has 15 amino acids. CDR3 coding DNA: TGTGCCAGCAGCCCTCTAGCGGACTCCTACAATGAGCAGTTCTTC. Translated, it gives CASSPLADSYNEQFF.

The chain combines TRBV19 with TRBJ2-5; D ambiguous. Per germline, CDR1 LNHDA and CDR2 SQIVND (reference sequence). Trimming took 0 bases from V and 6 from J, leaving 11 bases between them. The CDR3 covers 14 residues. CDR3 DNA sequence: TGTGCCAGTAGTATAGATATAGGTGTAAAGACCCAGTACTTC. The encoded protein is CASSIDIGVKTQYF.

The chain uses TRBV6-1 and TRBJ2-7, with 9 bases fitting TRBD1. The V gene's germline CDR1 is MNHNS and CDR2 SASEGT. The CDR3 contains 14 residues. Trimming took 6 bases from V and 3 from J; bases not matched to a gene: 6. The CDR3 spells CASSPQGALYEQYF. CDR3 nucleotide sequence: TGTGCCAGCAGCCCACAGGGGGCTCTCTACGAGCAGTACTTC.

This clonotype was picked up many times. The CDR3 nucleotides read TGTGCCAGCAGTTTTAGGGACAGCTCCTACGAGCAGTACTTC. Its translation is CASSFRDSSYEQYF. J is TRBJ2-7 and V is TRBV28; 7 bases map to TRBD1. This CDR3 is 14 amino acids long. Losses at the gene ends were 3 bases for V and 0 bases for J; bases not matched to a gene: 2. Germline V lookup: CDR1 MDHEN, CDR2 SYDVKM.

This clonotype was seen many times. V and J are TRBV30 and TRBJ2-1, with D uncertain. The length of the CDR3 is 13 residues. The germline V gene has CDR1 GTSNPN and CDR2 SVGIG (reference sequence). V was trimmed by 2 bases and J by 7 bases, leaving 12 bases between them. CDR3 loop: CAWSTKGGNEQFF. The CDR3 DNA is TGTGCCTGGAGTACGAAGGGTGGGAATGAGCAGTTCTTC.

This clonotype was observed at least ten times. The chain links TRBV28 to TRBJ2-7; TRBD2 aligns across 10 bases. This CDR3 has 22 residues. Germline CDR1 reads MDHEN; CDR2 reads SYDVKM. The ends lost 4 bases at V and 2 bases at J; junction bases unmatched: 26. In nucleotides, the CDR3 is TGTGCCAGCAGTTCCCCCATATTGGGCAGGAGAACTAGCGGGGCTCATACCTACGAGCAGTACTTC. Translation gives CASSSPILGRRTSGAHTYEQYF.

This clonotype appeared many times. The chain employs TRBV28 and TRBJ2-7; a weak D match, TRBD1 (6 bases). The CDR3 spans 14 residues. V lost 4 bases and J lost 6, with 16 bases in between. Germline V gives CDR1 MDHEN, CDR2 SYDVKM. As DNA, the CDR3 is TGTGCCAGCAGTTATGAACAGGGAAATGGCGAGCAGTACTTC. This gives the protein CASSYEQGNGEQYF. The full variable domain, its missing parts supplied by reference TRBV28 and TRBJ2-7, is DVKVTQSSRYLVKRTGEKVFLECVQDMDHENMFWYRQDPGLGLRLIYFSYDVKMKEKGDIPEGYSVSREKKERFSLILESASTNQTSMYLCASSYEQGNGEQYFGPGTRLTVT.

This clonotype was counted at least ten times. The chain combines TRBV3-1 with TRBJ2-1; 7 nucleotides agree with TRBD2. Germline-derived CDR1 and CDR2 are LGHDT and YNNKEL (reference sequence). Trimming cost V 4 bases and J 10 bases; bases outside gene matches: 19. This CDR3 has 17 amino acids. Here the CDR3 reads CASSPTRDGRPPGEQFF. The CDR3 nucleotides are TGTGCCAGCAGCCCTACTAGAGACGGGAGGCCTCCAGGGGAGCAGTTCTTC.